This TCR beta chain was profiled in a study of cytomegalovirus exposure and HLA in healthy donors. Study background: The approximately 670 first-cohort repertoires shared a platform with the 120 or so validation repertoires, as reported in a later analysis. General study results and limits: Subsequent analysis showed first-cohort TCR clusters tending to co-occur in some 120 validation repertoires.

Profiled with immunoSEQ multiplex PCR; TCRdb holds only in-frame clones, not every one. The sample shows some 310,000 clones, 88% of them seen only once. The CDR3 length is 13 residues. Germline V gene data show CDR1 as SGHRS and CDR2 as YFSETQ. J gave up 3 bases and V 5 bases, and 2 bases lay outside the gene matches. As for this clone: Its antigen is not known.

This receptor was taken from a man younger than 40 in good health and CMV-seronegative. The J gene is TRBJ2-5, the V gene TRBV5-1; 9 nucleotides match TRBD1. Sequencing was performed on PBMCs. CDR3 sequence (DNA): TGCGCCAGCAGTGGGACAGGGAAAGAGACCCAGTACTTC. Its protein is CASSGTGKETQYF.